This note documents a single T cell receptor beta chain sequence. Its antigen is undetermined. Germline assignment: CDR1 SEHNR and CDR2 FQNEAQ (reference sequence). Trimming took 5 bases from V and 2 from J; bases not matched to a gene: 7. The CDR3 totals 16 residues. This specimen belongs to a study of cytomegalovirus exposure and HLA in healthy donors. The study, taken as a whole, reports: According to an earlier analysis, most TCR beta V segments yielded productive rearrangements about 87% or about 30% of the time. A few CMV-associated chains proved CMV antigen-specific in vitro.

Both 60 Vbeta primers and 13 Jbeta primers went into the PCR. Some clones are missing from TCRdb's copy, which holds only in-frame ones; the method was immunoSEQ multiplex PCR. The repertoire includes 95,000 to 150,000 clones, almost 85% of them detected once, and 1.5% sits in the top ten. Source material: PBMCs. The rearrangement links TRBV7-9 to TRBJ2-1; 9 bases are a match to TRBD2. The receptor's source is a woman younger than 35 in good health and CMV-seronegative. As DNA, the CDR3 is TGTGCCAGCAGCCCCCCCGGACTAGCGACCTACAATGAGCAGTTCTTC. This codes for CASSPPGLATYNEQFF. Looking up the rest from reference TRBV7-9 and TRBJ2-1 gives the full variable domain: DTGVSQNPRHKITKRGQNVTFRCDPISEHNRLYWYRQTLGQGPEFLTYFQNEAQLEKSRLLSDRFSAERPKGSFSTLEIQRTEQGDSAMYLCASSPPGLATYNEQFFGPGTRLTVL.